The table lists the clone carrying this TCR beta chain with a count of one. The data stem from a study of cytomegalovirus exposure and HLA in healthy donors. The CDR3 covers 12 residues. Germline V gives CDR1 MNHNS, CDR2 SASEGT. Between the trimmed V and J ends, which lost 3 bases and 8 bases, there was a span of 8 bases. Sequenced by immunoSEQ multiplex PCR; TCRdb stores in-frame clones only, minus some. The sample holds 260,000 or so clones, 90% seen once. The sequencing input was PBMCs. This TCR derives from a woman under 40 in good health and CMV-seronegative. The chain carries TRBV6-1 and TRBJ2-1; D is undetermined. The CDR3 nucleotides read TGTGCCAGCAGTGATCTACAAGATGAGCAGTTCTTC. Protein: CASSDLQDEQFF.